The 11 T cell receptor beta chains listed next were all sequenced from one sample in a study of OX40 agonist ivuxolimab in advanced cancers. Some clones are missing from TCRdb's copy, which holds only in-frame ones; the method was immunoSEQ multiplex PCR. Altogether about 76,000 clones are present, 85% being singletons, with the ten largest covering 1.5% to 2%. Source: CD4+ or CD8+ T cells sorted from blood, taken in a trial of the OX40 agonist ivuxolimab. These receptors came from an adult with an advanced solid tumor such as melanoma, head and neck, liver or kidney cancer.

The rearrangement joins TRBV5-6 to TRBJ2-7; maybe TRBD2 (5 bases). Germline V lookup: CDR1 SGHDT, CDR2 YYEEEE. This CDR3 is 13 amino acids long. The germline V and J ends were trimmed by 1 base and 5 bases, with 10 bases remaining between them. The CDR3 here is CASSLSRRNEQYF. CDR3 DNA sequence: TGTGCCAGCAGCTTGTCCAGGAGGAACGAGCAGTACTTC.

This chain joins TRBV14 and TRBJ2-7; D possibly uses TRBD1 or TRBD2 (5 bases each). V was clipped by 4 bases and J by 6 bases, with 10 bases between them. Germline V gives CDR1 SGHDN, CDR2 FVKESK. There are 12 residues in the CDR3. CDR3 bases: TGTGCCAGCAGCCCGGGACCGAGCGAGCAGTACTTC. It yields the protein CASSPGPSEQYF. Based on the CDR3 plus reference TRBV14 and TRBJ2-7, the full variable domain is EAGVTQFPSHSVIEKGQTVTLRCDPISGHDNLYWYRRVMGKEIKFLLHFVKESKQDESGMPNNRFLAERTGGTYSTLKVQPAELEDSGVYFCASSPGPSEQYFGPGTRLTVT.

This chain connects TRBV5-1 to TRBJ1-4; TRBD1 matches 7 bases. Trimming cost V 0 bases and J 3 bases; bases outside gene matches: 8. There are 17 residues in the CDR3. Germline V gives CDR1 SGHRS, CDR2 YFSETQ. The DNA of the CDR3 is TGCGCCAGCAGCTTGGACCCACAGGGGTCGGCTAATGAAAAACTGTTTTTT. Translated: CASSLDPQGSANEKLFF.

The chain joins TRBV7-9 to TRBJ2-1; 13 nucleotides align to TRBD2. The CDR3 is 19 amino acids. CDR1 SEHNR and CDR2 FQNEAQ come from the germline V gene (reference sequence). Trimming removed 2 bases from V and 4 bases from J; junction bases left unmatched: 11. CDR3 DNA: TGTGCCAGCAGCTTATCGAAATGGACTAGCGGGAGCGCATACAATGAGCAGTTCTTC. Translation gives CASSLSKWTSGSAYNEQFF.

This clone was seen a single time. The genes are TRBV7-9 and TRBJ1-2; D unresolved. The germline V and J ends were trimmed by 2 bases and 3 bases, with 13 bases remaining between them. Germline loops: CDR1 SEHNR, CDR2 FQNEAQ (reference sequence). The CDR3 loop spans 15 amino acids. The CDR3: CASSLSGLSDYGYTF. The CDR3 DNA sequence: TGTGCCAGCAGCTTAAGTGGTTTGAGCGACTATGGCTACACCTTC.

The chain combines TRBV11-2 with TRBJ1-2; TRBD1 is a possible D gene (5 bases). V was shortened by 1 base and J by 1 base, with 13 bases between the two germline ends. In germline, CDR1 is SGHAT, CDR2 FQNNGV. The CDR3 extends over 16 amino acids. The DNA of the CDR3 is TGTGCCAGCAGCTTAGGACCTAGGGGAATTAACTATGGCTACACCTTC. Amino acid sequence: CASSLGPRGINYGYTF. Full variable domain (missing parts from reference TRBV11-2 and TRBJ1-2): EAGVAQSPRYKIIEKRQSVAFWCNPISGHATLYWYQQILGQGPKLLIQFQNNGVVDDSQLPKDRFSAERLKGVDSTLKIQPAKLEDSAVYLCASSLGPRGINYGYTFGSGTRLTVV.

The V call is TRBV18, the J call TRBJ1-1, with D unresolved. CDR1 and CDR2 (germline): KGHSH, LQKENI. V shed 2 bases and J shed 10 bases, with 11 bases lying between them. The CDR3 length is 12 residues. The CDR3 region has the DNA TGTGCCAGCTCACCAATCTCAGAGGGAGCTTTCTTT. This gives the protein CASSPISEGAFF.

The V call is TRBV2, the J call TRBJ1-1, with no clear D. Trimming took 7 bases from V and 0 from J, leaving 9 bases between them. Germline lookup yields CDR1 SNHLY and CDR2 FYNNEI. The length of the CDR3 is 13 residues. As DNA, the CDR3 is TGTGCCAGCAACGGCCGATTGAACACTGAAGCTTTCTTT. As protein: CASNGRLNTEAFF. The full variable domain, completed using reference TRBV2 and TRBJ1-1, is EPEVTQTPSHQVTQMGQEVILRCVPISNHLYFYWYRQILGQKVEFLVSFYNNEISEKSEIFDDQFSVERPDGSNFTLKIRSTKLEDSAMYFCASNGRLNTEAFFGQGTRLTVV.

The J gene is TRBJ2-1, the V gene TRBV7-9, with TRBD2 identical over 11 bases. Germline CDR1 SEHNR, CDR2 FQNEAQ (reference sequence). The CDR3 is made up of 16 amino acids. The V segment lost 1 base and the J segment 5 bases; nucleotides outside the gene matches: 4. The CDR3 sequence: CASSLVGTSGDNEQFF. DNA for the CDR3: TGTGCCAGCAGCTTAGTGGGGACTAGCGGAGACAATGAGCAGTTCTTC.

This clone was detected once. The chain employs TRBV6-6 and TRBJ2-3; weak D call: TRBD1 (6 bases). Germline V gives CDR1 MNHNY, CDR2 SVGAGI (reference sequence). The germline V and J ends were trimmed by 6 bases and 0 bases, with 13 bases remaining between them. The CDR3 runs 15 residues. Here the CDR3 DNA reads TGTGCCAGCAGCCCTAGGGGGTCTAGCACAGATACGCAGTATTTT. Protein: CASSPRGSSTDTQYF.

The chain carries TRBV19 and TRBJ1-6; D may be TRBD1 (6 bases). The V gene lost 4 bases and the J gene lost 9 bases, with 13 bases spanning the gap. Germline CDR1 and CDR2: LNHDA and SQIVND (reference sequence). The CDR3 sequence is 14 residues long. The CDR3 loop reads CASSSTGYGSPLHF. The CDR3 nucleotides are TGTGCCAGTAGTAGTACAGGGTACGGTTCACCCCTCCACTTT.